This TCR beta chain derives from a study of spatial heterogeneity in lung cancer. Regarding time point: sample taken at primary tumor resection. From tumor, nontumor lung or frozen PBMC, whole RNA was taken unsorted for sequencing. This clonotype has more than one count but fewer than ten. V gave up 6 bases and J gave up 2 bases; unmatched junction bases: 5. The germline gives CDR1 KGHSH, CDR2 LQKENI. This CDR3 is built from 15 residues. Every TCR cDNA molecule bore a unique molecular identifier. TCRdb itself ran the 5' RACE reads through MiXCR, one entry per CDR3 protein. The sample includes fewer than 55,000 distinct CDR3 sequences, 7.5% to 8% of them seen just once.

This chain uses TRBV18 with TRBJ2-3; TRBD2 aligns across 10 bases. The input for sequencing was PBMCs, taken at surgery. The clonotype was recovered from a female donor with early-stage non-small cell lung cancer. CDR3 sequence: CASSQLAGYTDTQYF. The CDR3 nucleotides read TGTGCCAGCTCCCAACTAGCGGGGTACACAGATACGCAGTATTTT.